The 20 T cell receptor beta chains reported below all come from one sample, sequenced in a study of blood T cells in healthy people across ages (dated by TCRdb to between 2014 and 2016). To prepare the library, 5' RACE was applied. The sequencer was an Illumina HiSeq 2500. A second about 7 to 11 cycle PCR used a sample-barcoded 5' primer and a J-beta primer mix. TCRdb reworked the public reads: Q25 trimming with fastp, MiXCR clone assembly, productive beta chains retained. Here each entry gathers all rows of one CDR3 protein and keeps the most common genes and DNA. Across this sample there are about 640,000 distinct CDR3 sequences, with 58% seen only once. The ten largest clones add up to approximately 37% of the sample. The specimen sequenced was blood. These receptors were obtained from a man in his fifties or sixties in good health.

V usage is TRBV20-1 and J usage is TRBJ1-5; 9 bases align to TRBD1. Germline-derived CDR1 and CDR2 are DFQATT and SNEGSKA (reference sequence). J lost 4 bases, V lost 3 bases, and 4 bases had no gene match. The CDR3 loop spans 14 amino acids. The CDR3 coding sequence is TGCAGTGCTAGTCCCGGGACAGGGAATCAGCCCCAGCATTTT. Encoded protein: CSASPGTGNQPQHF.

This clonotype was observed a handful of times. The DNA of the CDR3 is TGTGCCAGCAGTTCCCGACAGCTCACAGATACGCAGTATTTT. This translates into CASSSRQLTDTQYF. The rearrangement uses TRBV12-3 or TRBV12-4 and TRBJ2-3; maybe TRBD1 (5 bases). The CDR3 spans 14 residues. V gave up 4 bases and J gave up 2 bases, with 10 bases separating them.

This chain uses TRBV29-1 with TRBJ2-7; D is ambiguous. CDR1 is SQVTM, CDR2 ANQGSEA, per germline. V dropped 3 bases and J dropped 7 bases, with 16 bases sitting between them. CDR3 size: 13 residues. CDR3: CSVDSNGANEQYF. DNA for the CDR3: TGCAGCGTTGATAGTAACGGCGCAAATGAGCAGTACTTC.

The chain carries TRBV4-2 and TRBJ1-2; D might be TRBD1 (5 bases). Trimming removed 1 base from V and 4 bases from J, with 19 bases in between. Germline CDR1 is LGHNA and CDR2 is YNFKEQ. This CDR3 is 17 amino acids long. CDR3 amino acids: CASSQGQQARNTYGYTF. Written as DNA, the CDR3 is TGTGCCAGCAGCCAAGGACAACAGGCACGGAACACCTATGGCTACACCTTC.

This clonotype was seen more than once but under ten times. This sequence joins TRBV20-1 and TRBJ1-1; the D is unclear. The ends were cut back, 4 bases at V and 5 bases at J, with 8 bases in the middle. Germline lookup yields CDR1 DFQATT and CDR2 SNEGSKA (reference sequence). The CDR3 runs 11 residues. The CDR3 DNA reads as TGCAGTGCTACTAGTCGGACTGAAGCTTTCTTT. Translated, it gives CSATSRTEAFF.

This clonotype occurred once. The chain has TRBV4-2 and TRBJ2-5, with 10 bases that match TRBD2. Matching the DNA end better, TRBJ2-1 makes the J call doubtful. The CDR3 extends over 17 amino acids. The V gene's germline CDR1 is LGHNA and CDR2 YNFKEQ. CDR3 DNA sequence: TGTGCCAGCAGCCAAGATACGAGCGGGGGGGCCGGAGAGACCCAGTTCTTC. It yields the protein CASSQDTSGGAGETQFF.

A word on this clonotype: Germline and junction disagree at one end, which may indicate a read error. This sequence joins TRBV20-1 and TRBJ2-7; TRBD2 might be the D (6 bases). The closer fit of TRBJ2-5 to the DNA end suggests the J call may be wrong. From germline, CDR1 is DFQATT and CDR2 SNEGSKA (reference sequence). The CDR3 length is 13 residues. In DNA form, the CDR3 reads TGCAGTACTAGAGTGGGGAGCGGGGAGACCCAGTACTTC. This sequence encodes CSTRVGSGETQYF.

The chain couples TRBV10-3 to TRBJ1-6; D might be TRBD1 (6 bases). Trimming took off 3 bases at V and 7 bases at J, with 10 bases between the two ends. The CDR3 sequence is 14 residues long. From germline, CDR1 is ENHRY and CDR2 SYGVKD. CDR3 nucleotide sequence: TGTGCCATCAGTGACCGCAGGGGCAATTCACCCCTCCACTTT. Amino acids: CAISDRRGNSPLHF.

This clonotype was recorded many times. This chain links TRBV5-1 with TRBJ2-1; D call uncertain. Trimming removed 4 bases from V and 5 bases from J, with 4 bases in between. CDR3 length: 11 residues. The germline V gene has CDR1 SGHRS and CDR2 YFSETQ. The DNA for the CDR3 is TGCGCCAGCAGCGCGGACAATGAGCAGTTCTTC. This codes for CASSADNEQFF.

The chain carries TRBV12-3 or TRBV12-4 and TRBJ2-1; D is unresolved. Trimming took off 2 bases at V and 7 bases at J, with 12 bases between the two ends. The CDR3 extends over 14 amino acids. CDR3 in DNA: TGTGCCAGCAGTTTAAGGGCGCCCAGGAATGAGCAGTTCTTC. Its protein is CASSLRAPRNEQFF.

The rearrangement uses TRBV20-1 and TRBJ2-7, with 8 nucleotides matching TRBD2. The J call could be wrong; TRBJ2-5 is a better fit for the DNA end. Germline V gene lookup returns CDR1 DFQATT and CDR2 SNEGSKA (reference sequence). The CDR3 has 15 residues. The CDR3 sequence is CRGGSGLAGRETQYF. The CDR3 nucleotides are TGCAGGGGAGGAAGTGGGCTAGCGGGTCGAGAGACCCAGTACTTC.

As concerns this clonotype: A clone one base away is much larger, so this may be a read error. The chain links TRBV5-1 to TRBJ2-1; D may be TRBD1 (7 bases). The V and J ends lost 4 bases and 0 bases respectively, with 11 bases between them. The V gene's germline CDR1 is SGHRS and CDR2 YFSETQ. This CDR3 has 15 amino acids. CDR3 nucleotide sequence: TGCGCCAGCAGCGCGGGACAGAGCTCCTACAATGAGCAGTTCTTC. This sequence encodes CASSAGQSSYNEQFF.

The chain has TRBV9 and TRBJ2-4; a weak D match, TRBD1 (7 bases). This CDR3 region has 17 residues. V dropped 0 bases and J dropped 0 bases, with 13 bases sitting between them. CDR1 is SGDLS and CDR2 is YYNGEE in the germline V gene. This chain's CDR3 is CASSVGAGGLAKNIQYF. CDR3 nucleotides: TGTGCCAGCAGCGTAGGGGCAGGGGGGCTAGCCAAAAACATTCAGTACTTC.

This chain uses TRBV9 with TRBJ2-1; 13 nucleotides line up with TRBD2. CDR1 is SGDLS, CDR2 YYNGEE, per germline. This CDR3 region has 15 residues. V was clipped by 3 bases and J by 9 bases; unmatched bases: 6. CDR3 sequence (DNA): TGTGCCAGCAGCGAACTAGCGGGGGGGCTCGGTGAGCAGTTCTTC. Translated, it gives CASSELAGGLGEQFF.

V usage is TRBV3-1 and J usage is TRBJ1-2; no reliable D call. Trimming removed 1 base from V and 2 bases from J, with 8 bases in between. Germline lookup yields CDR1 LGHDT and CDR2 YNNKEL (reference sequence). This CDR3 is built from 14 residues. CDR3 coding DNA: TGTGCCAGCAGCCAAGGAACGGTGAACTATGGCTACACCTTC. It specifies CASSQGTVNYGYTF.

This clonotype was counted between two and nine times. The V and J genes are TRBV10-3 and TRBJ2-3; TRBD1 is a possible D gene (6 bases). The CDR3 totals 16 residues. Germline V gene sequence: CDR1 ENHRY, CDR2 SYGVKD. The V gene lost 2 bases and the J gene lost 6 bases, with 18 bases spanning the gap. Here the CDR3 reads CAISELGQSAQDTQYF. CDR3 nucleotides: TGTGCCATCAGTGAGCTAGGACAGTCTGCCCAGGATACGCAGTATTTT.

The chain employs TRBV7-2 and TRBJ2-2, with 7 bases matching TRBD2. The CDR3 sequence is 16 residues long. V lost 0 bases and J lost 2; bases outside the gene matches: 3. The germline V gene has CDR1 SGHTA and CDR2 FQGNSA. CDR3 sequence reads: CASSLALAANTGELFF. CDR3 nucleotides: TGTGCCAGCAGCTTAGCCCTAGCGGCCAACACCGGGGAGCTGTTTTTT.

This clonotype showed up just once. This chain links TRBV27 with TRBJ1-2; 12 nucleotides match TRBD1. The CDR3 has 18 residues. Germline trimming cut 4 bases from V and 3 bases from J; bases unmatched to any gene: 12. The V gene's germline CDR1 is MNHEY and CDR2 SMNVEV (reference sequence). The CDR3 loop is CASSSHSPGQGADYGYTF. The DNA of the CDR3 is TGTGCCAGCAGTTCCCACTCCCCGGGACAGGGGGCGGACTATGGCTACACCTTC.

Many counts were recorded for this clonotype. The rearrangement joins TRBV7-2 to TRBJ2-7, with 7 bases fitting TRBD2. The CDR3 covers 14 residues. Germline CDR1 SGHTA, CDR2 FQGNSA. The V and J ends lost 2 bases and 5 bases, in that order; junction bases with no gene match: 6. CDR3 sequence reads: CASSLRAGTNEQYF. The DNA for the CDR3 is TGTGCCAGCAGCTTAAGGGCAGGGACTAACGAGCAGTACTTC.

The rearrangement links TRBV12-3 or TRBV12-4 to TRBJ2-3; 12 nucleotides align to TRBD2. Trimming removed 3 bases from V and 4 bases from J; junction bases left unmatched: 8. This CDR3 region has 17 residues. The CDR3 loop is CASSFLAGGTSADTQYF. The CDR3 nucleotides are TGTGCCAGCAGTTTTCTAGCGGGGGGGACTAGCGCAGATACGCAGTATTTT.